The clone carrying this T cell receptor beta chain was seen at least ten times. Its antigen is unknown. Samples came from axillary lymph nodes draining the breast cancer. TCRdb re-analysed the multiplex PCR reads in MiXCR, keeping a single row per CDR3 protein. The table has roughly 100,000 distinct CDR3 sequences, around 30% seen once. The data belong to a study of breast tumors, draining lymph nodes, adjacent tissues. Overall study results and limits: Tumor TCR diversity was below lymph nodes but above nontumor tissue.

The V and J ends lost 0 bases and 1 base respectively, with 9 bases between them. The CDR3 has 15 amino acids. Per germline, CDR1 DFQATT and CDR2 SNEGSKA (reference sequence). The sequencing sample was made of axillary lymph node tissue. The chain combines TRBV20-1 with TRBJ2-2, with D tentatively TRBD1 (6 bases). The clonotype was recovered from a female donor with breast cancer. Some clones in this sample may be carry-over from other donors' samples. The CDR3 bases are TGCAGTGCTAGAGATACAGGGAAGAACACCGGGGAGCTGTTTTTT. Protein sequence: CSARDTGKNTGELFF.